The source of this T cell receptor beta chain is a study of blood T cells in healthy people across ages. Notes on the study in general: Researchers said unsorted PBMCs prevented a conclusive naive versus antigen-experienced comparison. Expanded clonotype changes were possibly confounded by unknown donor CMV status.

V was clipped by 5 bases and J by 0 bases, with 11 bases between them. This CDR3 has 15 amino acids. Germline V CDR1 and CDR2: KGHSH, LQKENI. A word on this clonotype: Antigen unknown.

A second PCR, run for about 7 to 11 cycles, used a sample-barcoded 5' primer plus a J-beta primer mix. All cDNA molecules were each tagged by a template-switch adaptor with 12 random nucleotides. A single record per CDR3 protein comes from TCRdb applying MiXCR to the 5' RACE reads. The repertoire holds just under 750,000 distinct CDR3 sequences, about a fifth seen once, with around a fifth in the top ten. Total RNA, at least 5.5 micrograms per sample, came from PBMCs. V gene TRBV18 combines with J gene TRBJ2-1; D may be TRBD1 (5 bases). This TCR was sampled from a man in his 70s in good health. The specimen was blood. The CDR3 reads CASSRGVSSYNEQFF. The CDR3 DNA sequence: TGTGCCAGCTCAAGGGGCGTGAGCTCCTACAATGAGCAGTTCTTC.